This TCR beta chain comes out of a study of neoadjuvant anti-PD-1 for oral cavity cancer. Background on the study: Most patients had three to four biweekly doses of 3 mg/kg nivolumab before resection. General study results and limits: After neoadjuvant nivolumab, PBMC T cell clonality was significantly higher in non-responders than responders.

The CDR3 contains 12 residues. Germline V gene sequence: CDR1 SGHDT, CDR2 YYEEEE. V dropped 2 bases and J dropped 6 bases, with 5 bases sitting between them. In this sample, this clone turned up once. What it binds is unknown. The patients had HPV-negative, locally advanced oral cavity squamous cell carcinoma. This table comes from immunoSEQ multiplex PCR, and its TCRdb copy is limited to in-frame clones, with some not included. The sample carries approximately 83,000 clones, under 85% recorded once. This chain uses TRBV5-6 with TRBJ1-4; unclear D gene. The receptor was derived from a person between 35 and 79 years old with oral cavity squamous cell carcinoma. This material consisted of PBMCs, taken before nivolumab (anti-PD-1) treatment. The CDR3 sequence is CASSLRDEKLFF. DNA for the CDR3: TGTGCCAGCAGCTTAAGGGATGAAAAACTGTTTTTT.